A single sample is the source of the 30 T cell receptor beta chains below, sequenced in a study of cytomegalovirus exposure and HLA in healthy donors (dated by TCRdb to the late 2010s). Libraries were made using the immunoSEQ multiplex PCR assay. The multiplex PCR relied on a mix of 60 forward primers for TCR Vbeta segments and 13 reverse primers for TCR Jbeta segments. Entries here come from immuneACCESS through TCRdb and include only in-frame sequences with V and J called. Some clones fail to appear in such tables; in the studies checked, an unresolved V gene covers under half of the shortfall, and the cause of the remainder is unknown. This sample comprises 75,000 to 90,000 clones, under 80% of them detected only once. The top ten clonotypes cover 5.5% to 7% of the sample. The sample taken for sequencing was PBMCs. The receptors here all came from a male donor in good health and CMV-seropositive.

The chain combines TRBV7-2 with TRBJ2-7, with TRBD2 matching 16 bases. Trimming at V came to 1 base and at J to 5 bases, leaving 11 bases not matched to a gene. Germline assignment: CDR1 SGHTA and CDR2 FQGNSA. This CDR3 contains 19 residues. This CDR3 is CASSLEWGTSGGASNEQYF. In nucleotides, the CDR3 is TGTGCCAGCAGCTTAGAGTGGGGGACTAGCGGGGGGGCAAGCAACGAGCAGTACTTC. The variable domain in full, with the rest retrieved from reference TRBV7-2 and TRBJ2-7, is GAGVSQSPSNKVTEKGKDVELRCDPISGHTALYWYRQSLGQGLEFLIYFQGNSAPDKSGLPSDRFSAERTGGSVSTLTIQRTQQEDSAVYLCASSLEWGTSGGASNEQYFGPGTRLTVT.

The rearrangement links TRBV19 to TRBJ1-2; 8 bases align to TRBD1. The length of the CDR3 is 16 residues. Trimming took 6 bases from V and 0 from J; bases not matched to a gene: 9. Germline V gene lookup returns CDR1 LNHDA and CDR2 SQIVND (reference sequence). DNA of the CDR3: TGTGCCAGTAGCCGCGGGGACAGGTCGGCTAACTATGGCTACACCTTC. Amino acids: CASSRGDRSANYGYTF.

This clone has only one observation. The chain carries TRBV28 and TRBJ2-1; a possible D gene is TRBD2 (6 bases). The CDR3 has 15 amino acids. The V gene lost 1 base and the J gene lost 9 bases, with 16 bases spanning the gap. Germline-derived CDR1 and CDR2 are MDHEN and SYDVKM. The CDR3 region is CASSLFGSRVGEQFF. In DNA, the CDR3 is TGTGCCAGCAGTTTATTCGGGAGCCGTGTTGGTGAGCAGTTCTTC. Full variable domain (remainder filled in from reference TRBV28 and TRBJ2-1): DVKVTQSSRYLVKRTGEKVFLECVQDMDHENMFWYRQDPGLGLRLIYFSYDVKMKEKGDIPEGYSVSREKKERFSLILESASTNQTSMYLCASSLFGSRVGEQFFGPGTRLTVL.

This clone was observed a few times. The chain couples TRBV5-4 to TRBJ1-4; TRBD1 aligns across 9 bases. Germline CDR1 SGHNT, CDR2 YYREEE (reference sequence). V shed 4 bases, J shed 7 bases, and the junction held 5 bases outside the gene matches. CDR3 length: 14 residues. The CDR3 nucleotides read TGTGCCAGCAGCACCGGGACAGGGAGTGAAAAACTGTTTTTT. Its translation is CASSTGTGSEKLFF. The full variable domain, in which reference TRBV5-4 and TRBJ1-4 provide the parts outside the CDR3, is ETGVTQSPTHLIKTRGQQVTLRCSSQSGHNTVSWYQQALGQGPQFIFQYYREEENGRGNFPPRFSGLQFPNYSSELNVNALELDDSALYLCASSTGTGSEKLFFGSGTQLSVL.

The V call is TRBV28, the J call TRBJ2-7; tentatively, D is TRBD2 (6 bases). V was shortened by 5 bases and J by 2 bases, with 13 bases between the two germline ends. The CDR3 runs to 14 residues. Germline loops: CDR1 MDHEN, CDR2 SYDVKM. The CDR3 nucleotides read TGTGCCAGCAGTGGGCCCGGGGGAACCTACGAGCAGTACTTC. Translating it yields CASSGPGGTYEQYF.

This chain connects TRBV4-2 to TRBJ1-6, with D possibly TRBD1 on 5 matching bases. Germline CDR1 and CDR2: LGHNA and YNFKEQ. The germline V and J ends were trimmed by 4 bases and 7 bases, with 11 bases remaining between them. This CDR3 comprises 14 residues. Here the CDR3 reads CASSLGLRNSPLHF. The CDR3 nucleotides are TGTGCCAGCAGCCTGGGACTTAGGAATTCACCCCTCCACTTT.

V gene TRBV27 combines with J gene TRBJ2-7; no firm D call. The length of the CDR3 is 14 residues. V was trimmed by 6 bases and J by 2 bases, leaving 14 bases between them. Germline values: CDR1 MNHEY, CDR2 SMNVEV (reference sequence). The CDR3 loop is CASSRSGFTYEQYF. DNA of the CDR3: TGTGCCAGCAGCCGTTCGGGTTTCACCTACGAGCAGTACTTC.

The chain links TRBV6-1 to TRBJ2-5; D is undetermined. Trimming stripped 3 bases from V and 2 bases from J, with 7 bases between. The CDR3 has 13 amino acids. Germline CDR1 and CDR2: MNHNS and SASEGT. The CDR3 loop reads CASSDSRQETQYF. CDR3 in DNA: TGTGCCAGCAGTGATTCCAGGCAAGAGACCCAGTACTTC.

This clone was seen more than once but under ten times. This chain uses TRBV4-1 with TRBJ1-4, with 9 bases aligning to TRBD1. The CDR3 has 14 amino acids. CDR1 and CDR2 (germline): MGHRA, YSYEKL. V lost 6 bases, J lost 5 bases, and 4 bases stayed unmatched. DNA for the CDR3: TGCGCCAGCAGGCAGGGACAGGGCAATGAAAAACTGTTTTTT. Protein product: CASRQGQGNEKLFF.

V gene TRBV5-1 combines with J gene TRBJ1-2; tentatively, D is TRBD1 (5 bases). The germline gives CDR1 SGHRS, CDR2 YFSETQ. V shed 0 bases and J shed 8 bases, with 11 bases lying between them. This CDR3 region has 13 residues. CDR3 sequence: CASSLAGGAGYTF. The DNA for the CDR3 is TGCGCCAGCAGCTTGGCCGGCGGGGCCGGCTACACCTTC.

The V and J genes are TRBV13 and TRBJ2-3; 7 bases are a match to TRBD1. J was trimmed by 2 bases and V by 5 bases; bases with no gene match: 4. The CDR3 is 14 residues long. Germline V gene sequence: CDR1 PRHDT, CDR2 FYEKMQ (reference sequence). This CDR3 reads CASSPGQNTDTQYF. The CDR3 DNA reads as TGTGCCAGCAGCCCGGGACAGAACACAGATACGCAGTATTTT.

The CDR3 sequence is CASSWTGRIYGYTF. CDR3 DNA: TGTGCCAGCTCGTGGACAGGACGTATCTATGGCTACACCTTC. The rearrangement uses TRBV27 and TRBJ1-2, with TRBD1 identical over 7 bases. CDR1 is MNHEY, CDR2 SMNVEV, per germline (reference sequence). Trimming removed 8 bases from V and 4 bases from J; junction bases left unmatched: 10. The CDR3 loop spans 14 amino acids.

This chain connects TRBV28 to TRBJ2-7; TRBD2 matches at 10 bases. Germline V CDR1 and CDR2: MDHEN, SYDVKM. This CDR3 is built from 15 residues. Trimming at V came to 6 bases and at J to 2 bases, leaving 7 bases not matched to a gene. In nucleotides, the CDR3 is TGTGCCAGCAGCCCCGGACTAGCGGCTGCCTACGAGCAGTACTTC. It yields the protein CASSPGLAAAYEQYF.

The chain carries TRBV6-5 and TRBJ2-7, with TRBD1 identical over 10 bases. Germline CDR1 reads MNHEY; CDR2 reads SVGAGI. Unmatched junction bases numbered 4, after V lost 5 bases and J lost 0 bases. The CDR3 is 15 amino acids. Here the CDR3 reads CASSPGTGVSYEQYF. The DNA for the CDR3 is TGTGCCAGCAGTCCCGGGACAGGGGTCTCCTACGAGCAGTACTTC.

The chain employs TRBV5-1 and TRBJ1-2; TRBD1 agrees at 7 bases. The CDR3 loop spans 17 amino acids. With V trimmed by 4 bases and J by 2 bases, 14 bases remained unmatched. Germline V gene data show CDR1 as SGHRS and CDR2 as YFSETQ. CDR3 bases: TGCGCCAGCAGCCGCCGGACAGGCAGGGGGATCAACTATGGCTACACCTTC. This codes for CASSRRTGRGINYGYTF.

This chain connects TRBV28 to TRBJ1-2; a weak D match, TRBD1 (5 bases). Trimming left V 3 bases short and J 4 bases short, with 6 bases between. This CDR3 contains 12 residues. Looked up from germline, CDR1 is MDHEN and CDR2 is SYDVKM. The CDR3, as DNA: TGTGCCAGCAGTTTTCAGGGCTATGGCTACACCTTC. It specifies CASSFQGYGYTF.

This clone appeared once. The chain employs TRBV5-1 and TRBJ1-1; weak D call: TRBD1 (5 bases). This CDR3 is built from 15 residues. The V gene lost 0 bases and the J gene lost 2 bases, with 11 bases spanning the gap. Germline CDR1 SGHRS, CDR2 YFSETQ. This CDR3 reads CASSLGGSSNTEAFF. The CDR3 DNA reads TGCGCCAGCAGCTTGGGGGGCTCGAGCAACACTGAAGCTTTCTTT.

The chain carries TRBV29-1 and TRBJ2-7, with D tentatively TRBD2 (6 bases). V dropped 7 bases and J dropped 6 bases, with 19 bases sitting between them. Germline loops: CDR1 SQVTM, CDR2 ANQGSEA. This CDR3 is 13 amino acids long. In DNA form, the CDR3 reads TGCAGCGCTGCGGGGCGTCTTGGGGGCGAGCAGTACTTC. Its translation: CSAAGRLGGEQYF.

This chain connects TRBV4-3 to TRBJ2-1, with 12 bases lining up with TRBD2. This CDR3 is built from 17 residues. With 0 bases clipped from V and 5 bases from J, the junction kept 5 bases outside the gene matches. The V gene's germline CDR1 is LGHNA and CDR2 YSLEER. The CDR3 reads CASSQEPLAGGNNEQFF. The CDR3 DNA is TGCGCCAGCAGCCAAGAACCCCTAGCGGGGGGGAACAATGAGCAGTTCTTC.

The chain carries TRBV6-6 and TRBJ1-1; D possibly corresponds to TRBD1 (6 bases). This CDR3 contains 12 residues. Germline loops: CDR1 MNHNY, CDR2 SVGAGI (reference sequence). V shed 6 bases and J shed 7 bases, with 12 bases lying between them. CDR3 nucleotide sequence: TGTGCCAGCAGAAACACAGGGAGTGAAGCTTTCTTT. Protein sequence: CASRNTGSEAFF.

The chain employs TRBV9 and TRBJ1-2; TRBD1 matches 7 bases. The ends lost 4 bases at V and 4 bases at J; junction bases unmatched: 10. In germline, CDR1 is SGDLS, CDR2 YYNGEE. CDR3 length: 15 amino acids. CDR3 nucleotides: TGTGCCAGCAGCCTCAGGGGGGACAGCTTCTATGGCTACACCTTC. This sequence encodes CASSLRGDSFYGYTF.

The chain has TRBV30 and TRBJ2-5, with D possibly TRBD2 on 7 matching bases. Looked up from germline, CDR1 is GTSNPN and CDR2 is SVGIG (reference sequence). CDR3 length equals 14 residues. V was cut by 0 bases and J by 6 bases, with 14 bases left in between. The CDR3 coding sequence is TGTGCCTGGAGTGTCATCGGGGGGCTGAAGACCCAGTACTTC. Its protein product is CAWSVIGGLKTQYF.

V usage is TRBV28 and J usage is TRBJ2-7, with TRBD1 matching 8 bases. Trimming took 1 base from V and 4 from J; bases not matched to a gene: 6. The CDR3 has 15 residues. Germline assignment: CDR1 MDHEN and CDR2 SYDVKM. The chain's CDR3 is CASSLFTGGGYEQYF. CDR3 in DNA: TGTGCCAGCAGTTTATTTACAGGGGGAGGATACGAGCAGTACTTC.

The chain has TRBV2 and TRBJ1-5, with 8 bases identical to TRBD1. J was trimmed by 2 bases and V by 5 bases; bases with no gene match: 5. The germline V gene has CDR1 SNHLY and CDR2 FYNNEI. The length of the CDR3 is 15 residues. The DNA of the CDR3 is TGTGCCAGCAGTCGAGCGGGACAGGGCAATCAGCCCCAGCATTTT. Encoded protein: CASSRAGQGNQPQHF.

The V and J genes are TRBV10-3 and TRBJ2-7; tentatively, D is TRBD1 (6 bases). The ends were cut back, 0 bases at V and 6 bases at J, with 15 bases in the middle. The CDR3 is 15 amino acids. Germline CDR1 is ENHRY and CDR2 is SYGVKD. Here the CDR3 DNA reads TGTGCCATCAGTGAGTCTCCCAGGGCCAGGGGCGAGCAGTACTTC. It yields the protein CAISESPRARGEQYF.

This chain uses TRBV5-4 with TRBJ2-5, with 13 nucleotides matching TRBD2. Germline-derived CDR1 and CDR2 are SGHNT and YYREEE (reference sequence). The CDR3 loop spans 17 amino acids. J was trimmed by 5 bases and V by 0 bases; bases with no gene match: 7. CDR3 region: CASSLAGLAGVGETQYF. The CDR3 DNA sequence: TGTGCCAGCAGCTTGGCCGGACTAGCGGGAGTAGGGGAGACCCAGTACTTC.

The chain is built from TRBV2 and TRBJ1-1, with no clear D. The V end lost 8 bases, the J end lost 7 bases, and 11 bases lay between the germline ends. This CDR3 is 11 amino acids long. CDR1 SNHLY and CDR2 FYNNEI come from the germline V gene. CDR3 sequence: CASRLNCEAFF. For the CDR3, the DNA is TGTGCCAGCCGACTCAATTGTGAAGCTTTCTTT. The full variable domain, its missing parts supplied by reference TRBV2 and TRBJ1-1, is EPEVTQTPSHQVTQMGQEVILRCVPISNHLYFYWYRQILGQKVEFLVSFYNNEISEKSEIFDDQFSVERPDGSNFTLKIRSTKLEDSAMYFCASRLNCEAFFGQGTRLTVV.

This clone was picked up a small number of times. CDR3 protein: CASSRGGPGEQYF. CDR3 nucleotides: TGTGCCAGCAGCCGGGGGGGGCCGGGGGAGCAGTACTTC. J is TRBJ2-7 and V is TRBV7-2; 8 positions match TRBD2. The V segment lost 5 bases and the J segment 7 bases; nucleotides outside the gene matches: 7. The germline V gene encodes CDR1 SGHTA and CDR2 FQGNSA. This CDR3 is 13 amino acids long.

This rearrangement joins TRBV6-5 to TRBJ1-2; TRBD1 agrees at 7 bases. V trimming: 5 bases; J trimming: 8 bases; junction bases outside the gene matches: 14. This CDR3 has 15 residues. The germline gives CDR1 MNHEY, CDR2 SVGAGI. In nucleotides, the CDR3 is TGTGCCAGCAGTCCAACGGAGGGGGCGATGCGCGGCTACACCTTC. Its protein is CASSPTEGAMRGYTF.

This clone turned up a few times. This chain joins TRBV6-5 and TRBJ2-7; D remains ambiguous. This CDR3 has 13 amino acids. V was trimmed by 2 bases and J by 2 bases, leaving 7 bases between them. The germline gives CDR1 MNHEY, CDR2 SVGAGI. This CDR3 is CASSYQAAYEQYF. In DNA, the CDR3 is TGTGCCAGCAGTTACCAGGCTGCCTACGAGCAGTACTTC.